This record covers a single TCR beta chain. The antigen is undetermined. This entry is derived from a study of cytomegalovirus exposure and HLA in healthy donors. Looking at the study overall: Across around 400 genotyped donors, about 86% landed in the Caucasian-associated ancestry cluster. Study results and limitations: In a later analysis, common viral pathogens appeared linked to several of the most significant clusters.

Vbeta (60) and Jbeta (13) primers were used in the PCR. Some clones are missing from TCRdb's copy, which holds only in-frame ones; the method was immunoSEQ multiplex PCR. The sample shows approximately 160,000 clones, approximately 84% of them seen only once. Germline CDR1 and CDR2: MNHEY and SMNVEV (reference sequence). With 5 bases clipped from V and 6 bases from J, the junction kept 6 bases outside the gene matches. The CDR3 runs 14 residues. The genes are TRBV27 and TRBJ1-5; 8 bases agree with TRBD1. Sequencing used PBMCs. The clonotype was recovered from a girl under 18 in good health and CMV-seropositive. The CDR3 spells CASSIRTGIQPQHF. The CDR3 nucleotides are TGTGCCAGCAGTATACGGACAGGGATTCAGCCCCAGCATTTT.